This entry features one TCR beta chain sequence. Antigen unknown. Data came from immunoSEQ multiplex PCR; TCRdb stores just in-frame clones and leaves some out. The table has about 25,000 clones, 90% seen once. This sample is drawn from a study of monozygotic twins with cystic fibrosis. Turning to the study itself: Libraries were built from 2.5 to 3 micrograms of fragmented DNA using roughly 14 PCR cycles.

Study-wide results and limits: In 13 of 16 pairs, V gene usage was closest to the co-twin's. Monozygotic CF twin pairs shared significantly more nucleotide-identical clonotypes than unrelated CF individuals did. Clonality was generally low (median roughly 0.009), higher in the most severe patients.

Germline V gene data show CDR1 as MGHRA and CDR2 as YSYEKL. The length of the CDR3 is 13 residues. V gave up 1 base and J gave up 4 bases, with 8 bases separating them. This sequence was found in a girl under 10 years old with cystic fibrosis. Sequences were obtained from blood. V gene TRBV4-1 combines with J gene TRBJ2-7, with no clear D. This CDR3 is CASSQGDPYEQYF. The CDR3 bases are TGCGCCAGCAGCCAAGGAGATCCTTACGAGCAGTACTTC.